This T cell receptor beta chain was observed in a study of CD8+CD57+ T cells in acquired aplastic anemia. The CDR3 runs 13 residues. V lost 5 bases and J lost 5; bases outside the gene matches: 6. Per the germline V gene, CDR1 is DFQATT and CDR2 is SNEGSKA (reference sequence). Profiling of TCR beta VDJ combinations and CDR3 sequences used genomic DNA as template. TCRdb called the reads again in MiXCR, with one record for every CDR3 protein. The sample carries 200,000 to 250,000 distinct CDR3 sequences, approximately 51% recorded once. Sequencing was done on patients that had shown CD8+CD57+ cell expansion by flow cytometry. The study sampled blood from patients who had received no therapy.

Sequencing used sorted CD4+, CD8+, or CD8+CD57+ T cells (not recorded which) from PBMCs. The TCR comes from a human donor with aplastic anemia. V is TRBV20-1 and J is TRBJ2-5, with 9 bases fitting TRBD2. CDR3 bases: TGCAGTGCTTCCTCGACTAGCGGTGAGACCCAGTACTTC. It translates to CSASSTSGETQYF.